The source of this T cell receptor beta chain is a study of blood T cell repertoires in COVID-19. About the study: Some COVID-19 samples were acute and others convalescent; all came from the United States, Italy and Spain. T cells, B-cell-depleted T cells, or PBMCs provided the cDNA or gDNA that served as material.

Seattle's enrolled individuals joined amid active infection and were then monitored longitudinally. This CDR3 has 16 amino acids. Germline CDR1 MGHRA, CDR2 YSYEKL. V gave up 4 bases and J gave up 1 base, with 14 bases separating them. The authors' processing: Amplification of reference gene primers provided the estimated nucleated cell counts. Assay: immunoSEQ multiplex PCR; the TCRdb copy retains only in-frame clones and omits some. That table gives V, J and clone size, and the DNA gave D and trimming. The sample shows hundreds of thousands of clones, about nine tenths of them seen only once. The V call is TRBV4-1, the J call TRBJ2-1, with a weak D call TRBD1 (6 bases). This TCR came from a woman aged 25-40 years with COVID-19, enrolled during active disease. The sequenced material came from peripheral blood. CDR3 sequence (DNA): TGCGCCAGCAGCCGCTCCCTGGGGGCTTCCTACAATGAGCAGTTCTTC. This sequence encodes CASSRSLGASYNEQFF.